These 28 T cell receptor beta chains were all obtained from the same sample, sequenced in a study of blood T cell repertoires in COVID-19. The method was immunoSEQ multiplex PCR; TCRdb's version includes in-frame clones alone and lacks a portion of them. Among about 200,000 clones listed, more than 75% were seen once. The sequencing input was peripheral blood. These receptors all stem from a woman aged 35 to 49 with acute or convalescent COVID-19.

The V gene is TRBV14, the J gene TRBJ2-7; TRBD1 matches at 10 bases. From germline, CDR1 is SGHDN and CDR2 FVKESK. Unmatched junction bases numbered 9, after V lost 5 bases and J lost 2 bases. The CDR3 runs 16 residues. DNA of the CDR3: TGTGCCAGCAGCTTGGCCCGCGGGACAGGGGCCTACGAGCAGTACTTC. Protein product: CASSLARGTGAYEQYF. The complete variable domain, with remaining parts taken from reference TRBV14 and TRBJ2-7, reads EAGVTQFPSHSVIEKGQTVTLRCDPISGHDNLYWYRRVMGKEIKFLLHFVKESKQDESGMPNNRFLAERTGGTYSTLKVQPAELEDSGVYFCASSLARGTGAYEQYFGPGTRLTVT.

The chain combines TRBV11-3 with TRBJ2-7; 9 bases line up with TRBD1. This CDR3 comprises 15 residues. J gave up 2 bases and V 1 base, and 3 bases lay outside the gene matches. CDR1 and CDR2 (germline): SGHNT, YENEEA. This chain's CDR3 is CASSLGQGETYEQYF. Here the CDR3 DNA reads TGTGCCAGCAGCTTAGGACAGGGGGAGACCTACGAGCAGTACTTC.

This chain uses TRBV15 with TRBJ2-7; no firm D call. The CDR3 consists of 13 residues. Trimming removed 0 bases from V and 3 bases from J, with 6 bases in between. Germline CDR1 and CDR2: LNHNV and YYDKDF (reference sequence). CDR3 protein: CATSRDLNYEQYF. The CDR3 nucleotides read TGTGCCACCAGCAGAGATTTAAACTACGAGCAGTACTTC.

The rearrangement joins TRBV20-1 to TRBJ1-1, with D perhaps TRBD1 (5 bases). The CDR3 totals 11 residues. Germline CDR1 and CDR2: DFQATT and SNEGSKA (reference sequence). The ends were cut back, 4 bases at V and 7 bases at J, with 10 bases in the middle. CDR3 nucleotides: TGCAGTGCTATTTGGGGCCTTGAAGCTTTCTTT. Amino acid sequence: CSAIWGLEAFF.

CDR3 sequence reads: CASSKGTGGKAIYGYTF. As DNA, the CDR3 is TGTGCCAGTAGTAAAGGGACAGGGGGAAAAGCCATCTATGGCTACACCTTC. The chain is built from TRBV19 and TRBJ1-2; 11 nucleotides agree with TRBD1. Germline CDR1 is LNHDA and CDR2 is SQIVND (reference sequence). The CDR3 covers 17 residues. V was clipped by 4 bases and J by 4 bases; unmatched bases: 11.

The chain uses TRBV5-6 and TRBJ2-2; no clear D gene. Germline CDR1 and CDR2: SGHDT and YYEEEE. This CDR3 comprises 15 residues. V was shortened by 4 bases and J by 3 bases, with 13 bases between the two germline ends. CDR3 coding DNA: TGTGCCAGCAGCCCCCGGTTGGTGGACACCGGGGAGCTGTTTTTT. Its translation: CASSPRLVDTGELFF. The full variable domain, in which reference TRBV5-6 and TRBJ2-2 provide the parts outside the CDR3, is DAGVTQSPTHLIKTRGQQVTLRCSPKSGHDTVSWYQQALGQGPQFIFQYYEEEERQRGNFPDRFSGHQFPNYSSELNVNALLLGDSALYLCASSPRLVDTGELFFGEGSRLTVL.

The rearrangement joins TRBV27 to TRBJ1-4; tentatively, D is TRBD1 (5 bases). V was cut by 6 bases and J by 7 bases, with 18 bases left in between. Per germline, CDR1 MNHEY and CDR2 SMNVEV (reference sequence). The CDR3 is 15 residues long. CDR3 protein: CASRVDPKGIEKLFF. In DNA, the CDR3 is TGTGCCAGCAGAGTCGACCCCAAGGGGATTGAAAAACTGTTTTTT. The full variable domain, in which reference TRBV27 and TRBJ1-4 provide the parts outside the CDR3, is EAQVTQNPRYLITVTGKKLTVTCSQNMNHEYMSWYRQDPGLGLRQIYYSMNVEVTDKGDVPEGYKVSRKEKRNFPLILESPSPNQTSLYFCASRVDPKGIEKLFFGSGTQLSVL.

The CDR3 sequence is CASTMTGLGNYGYTF. Written as DNA, the CDR3 is TGTGCCAGTACTATGACAGGCCTGGGTAACTATGGCTACACCTTC. The chain combines TRBV19 with TRBJ1-2, with a tentative D call TRBD1 (6 bases). V shed 7 bases and J shed 1 base, with 16 bases lying between them. Germline values: CDR1 LNHDA, CDR2 SQIVND (reference sequence). The CDR3 extends over 15 amino acids.

The rearrangement links TRBV10-2 to TRBJ1-3; no firm D call. This CDR3 spans 14 amino acids. Germline assignment: CDR1 WSHSY and CDR2 SAAADI. Trimming took off 5 bases at V and 0 bases at J, with 8 bases between the two ends. CDR3 sequence reads: CASSMPSSGNTIYF. CDR3 DNA: TGCGCCAGCAGTATGCCCAGCTCTGGAAACACCATATATTTT.

The chain has TRBV2 and TRBJ2-1; D is undetermined. Trimming removed 3 bases at V and 9 bases at J, with 12 bases between. The CDR3 is 13 amino acids. Germline assignment: CDR1 SNHLY and CDR2 FYNNEI. The CDR3 here is CASSDENRGEQFF. The DNA for the CDR3 is TGTGCCAGCAGTGATGAGAACCGCGGTGAGCAGTTCTTC.

The chain uses TRBV7-9 and TRBJ1-1; TRBD1 might be the D (5 bases). The V gene's germline CDR1 is SEHNR and CDR2 FQNEAQ (reference sequence). There are 14 residues in the CDR3. V was trimmed by 10 bases and J by 0 bases, leaving 15 bases between them. Here the CDR3 reads CATTNRPLNTEAFF. Written as DNA, the CDR3 is TGTGCCACCACCAACAGGCCCCTGAACACTGAAGCTTTCTTT.

This chain joins TRBV1 and TRBJ1-5; TRBD1, the D gene given by the table, was not confirmed from the DNA. TRBV1 is given as a pseudogene. The CDR3 has 21 amino acids. CDR3 amino acids: CTSSQAHSGTGERVGNQPQHF. As DNA, the CDR3 is TGCACCAGCAGCCAAGCCCACTCCGGGACAGGGGAAAGGGTCGGCAATCAGCCCCAGCATTTT.

The chain is built from TRBV7-3 and TRBJ2-2, with 9 nucleotides matching TRBD1. Germline trimming cut 5 bases from V and 4 bases from J; bases unmatched to any gene: 8. The CDR3 is 16 amino acids. Germline CDR1 is SGHTA and CDR2 is FQGTGA. CDR3 loop: CASSNTGGGVTGELFF. The CDR3 coding sequence is TGTGCCAGCAGCAACACAGGGGGCGGTGTCACCGGGGAGCTGTTTTTT.

DNA for the CDR3: TGTGCCACCACCGGGACTCCGGGATTGGGGAATGAGCAGTTCTTC. This gives the protein CATTGTPGLGNEQFF. V is TRBV10-3 and J is TRBJ2-1; TRBD2 might be the D (6 bases). V lost 10 bases and J 7 bases, leaving 23 bases between the germline ends. This CDR3 region has 15 residues. Germline V gives CDR1 ENHRY, CDR2 SYGVKD.

This sequence joins TRBV4-2 and TRBJ2-1, with TRBD2 matching over 11 bases. Germline CDR1 LGHNA, CDR2 YNFKEQ. There are 15 residues in the CDR3. V gave up 5 bases and J gave up 6 bases; unmatched junction bases: 6. CDR3 bases: TGTGCCAGCAGCGTAGCGGGGGGGCAGCTCAATGAGCAGTTCTTC. Translated, it gives CASSVAGGQLNEQFF.

V gene TRBV12-5 combines with J gene TRBJ1-5; D is unresolved. The germline CDR1 and CDR2 sequences are LGHNT and FRNRAP. V was pared by 0 bases and J by 2 bases, with 14 bases between. The CDR3 runs 17 residues. The CDR3 loop is CASGLVNPGTRNQPQHF. The CDR3 coding sequence is TGTGCTAGTGGTTTGGTAAACCCAGGCACCCGCAATCAGCCCCAGCATTTT. The full variable domain, rest sourced from reference TRBV12-5 and TRBJ1-5, is DARVTQTPRHKVTEMGQEVTMRCQPILGHNTVFWYRQTMMQGLELLAYFRNRAPLDDSGMPKDRFSAEMPDATLATLKIQPSEPRDSAVYFCASGLVNPGTRNQPQHFGDGTRLSIL.

The chain carries TRBV7-2 and TRBJ1-2; D is undetermined. Germline V gives CDR1 SGHTA, CDR2 FQGNSA. The CDR3 spans 15 residues. Trimming left V 1 base short and J 8 bases short, with 17 bases between. CDR3: CASSLELLKAPGYTF. The CDR3 DNA sequence: TGTGCCAGCAGCTTAGAACTCCTCAAAGCGCCAGGCTACACCTTC.

This sequence joins TRBV5-5 and TRBJ2-7, with 10 nucleotides matching TRBD2. This CDR3 is 15 amino acids long. V was pared by 7 bases and J by 2 bases, with 9 bases of the junction left unmatched. Per the germline V gene, CDR1 is SGHKS and CDR2 is YYEKEE (reference sequence). CDR3 sequence reads: CASSTSGVLAYEQYF. The CDR3, as DNA: TGTGCCAGCTCAACTAGCGGGGTCCTAGCCTACGAGCAGTACTTC.

This clone was seen once. The chain carries TRBV6-4 and TRBJ2-1; 12 nucleotides match TRBD2. This CDR3 comprises 15 residues. After removal of 0 bases from V and 8 bases from J, the junction contained 2 bases not matched to a gene. The germline V gene encodes CDR1 MRHNA and CDR2 SNTAGT. Written as DNA, the CDR3 is TGTGCCAGCAGTGACTCGACTAGCGGGAGCGATGAGCAGTTCTTC. Its protein is CASSDSTSGSDEQFF.

The rearrangement joins TRBV9 to TRBJ1-1, with 8 bases fitting TRBD1. The CDR3 length is 16 residues. V was clipped by 0 bases and J by 6 bases; unmatched bases: 10. Germline V gives CDR1 SGDLS, CDR2 YYNGEE. CDR3 DNA sequence: TGTGCCAGCAGCGTAGGGGAGGACAGGGACCTCCCTGAAGCTTTCTTT. Translated: CASSVGEDRDLPEAFF.

This sequence joins TRBV11-2 and TRBJ2-4, with 11 bases matching TRBD1. The CDR3 covers 15 residues. From germline, CDR1 is SGHAT and CDR2 FQNNGV. V shed 1 base and J 7 bases; nucleotides not matched to a gene: 3. The CDR3 sequence is CASSLAGQGGNIQYF. For the CDR3, the DNA is TGTGCCAGCAGCTTAGCGGGACAGGGGGGTAACATTCAGTACTTC.

The chain carries TRBV27 and TRBJ2-7, with TRBD1 matching 9 bases. The CDR3 sequence is 14 residues long. CDR1 and CDR2 (germline): MNHEY, SMNVEV (reference sequence). Germline trimming cut 6 bases from V and 2 bases from J; bases unmatched to any gene: 5. The CDR3 spells CASSDRGAPYEQYF. In DNA form, the CDR3 reads TGTGCCAGCAGCGACAGGGGGGCCCCCTACGAGCAGTACTTC.

CDR3 sequence: CASSMRAAGGDTQYF. In DNA, the CDR3 is TGTGCCAGTAGTATGCGAGCGGCGGGGGGAGATACGCAGTATTTT. V and J are TRBV19 and TRBJ2-3; 8 nucleotides line up with TRBD2. In germline, CDR1 is LNHDA, CDR2 SQIVND (reference sequence). V shed 3 bases and J 5 bases; nucleotides not matched to a gene: 7. The CDR3 is 15 residues long.

CDR3 nucleotide sequence: TGTGCCAGCAGCTTAATCAGTTACTACGAGCAGTACTTC. Its protein product is CASSLISYYEQYF. V is TRBV7-2 and J is TRBJ2-7; D is uncertain. Trimming left V 2 bases short and J 3 bases short, with 8 bases between. Germline V gene lookup returns CDR1 SGHTA and CDR2 FQGNSA. This CDR3 spans 13 amino acids.

V and J are TRBV11-2 and TRBJ2-5; 15 positions agree with TRBD2. Trimming took 1 base from V and 4 from J; bases not matched to a gene: 7. The CDR3 loop spans 18 amino acids. The germline V gene has CDR1 SGHAT and CDR2 FQNNGV. CDR3 sequence reads: CASSLGGLAGGPGETQYF. CDR3 nucleotide sequence: TGTGCCAGCAGCTTAGGTGGACTAGCGGGAGGGCCCGGAGAGACCCAGTACTTC.

The V and J genes are TRBV30 and TRBJ1-1; TRBD1 matches 8 bases. Germline CDR1 GTSNPN, CDR2 SVGIG (reference sequence). The V gene end was trimmed by 5 bases and the J gene end by 0 bases; junction bases not matched to a gene: 5. This CDR3 comprises 14 residues. CDR3 sequence: CAWGQGPVNTEAFF. The CDR3 bases are TGTGCCTGGGGACAGGGCCCGGTGAACACTGAAGCTTTCTTT.

The chain joins TRBV2 to TRBJ2-7, with TRBD1 identical over 8 bases. Looked up from germline, CDR1 is SNHLY and CDR2 is FYNNEI. V shed 5 bases, J shed 3 bases, and the junction held 6 bases outside the gene matches. The CDR3 sequence is 14 residues long. CDR3 bases: TGTGCCAGCAGTCCCCGGGACAGGTTCTACGAGCAGTACTTC. Protein sequence: CASSPRDRFYEQYF.

This sequence joins TRBV24-1 and TRBJ1-1, with D unresolved. The germline V and J ends were trimmed by 5 bases and 0 bases, with 6 bases remaining between them. The CDR3 loop spans 13 amino acids. Germline V gene data show CDR1 as KGHDR and CDR2 as SFDVKD. CDR3 sequence (DNA): TGTGCCACCAGTGTAGGAGTGAACACTGAAGCTTTCTTT. It specifies CATSVGVNTEAFF.